These T cell receptor beta chains were read from a single sample in a study of T cell responses to AZD1222 COVID-19 vaccine. Clones were sequenced by immunoSEQ multiplex PCR, and TCRdb holds only the in-frame ones, with some missing. The sample consists of about 160,000 clones, roughly nine tenths of them appearing once. Here the sequenced sample was peripheral blood, taken on day 0 of AZD1222 vaccination. Source of these receptors: an adult in good health. Both conserved end residues are part of each CDR3. D genes are given only for firm matches. Size tells how often a clone was seen (once, few, many) or the class of an expanded clone, and some rows leave it out.

d_gene,j_gene,v_gene,abundance,CDR3aa,CDR3nt
TRBD2,TRBJ2-1,TRBV28,-,CASSLPRGFLAGVYNEQFF,TGTGCCAGCAGTTTACCCCGGGGTTTTCTAGCGGGAGTCTACAATGAGCAGTTCTTC
TRBD2,TRBJ2-7,TRBV29-1,-,CSVGLAGGEQYF,TGCAGCGTTGGACTAGCGGGAGGTGAGCAGTACTTC
-,TRBJ2-3,TRBV9,once,CASSVVGGEGTDTQYF,TGTGCCAGCAGCGTAGTTGGGGGAGAAGGAACAGATACGCAGTATTTT
TRBD2,TRBJ2-5,TRBV30,-,CAWGTSGRLEETQYF,TGTGCCTGGGGGACTAGCGGGAGGTTGGAGGAGACCCAGTACTTC
TRBD1,TRBJ1-1,TRBV25-1,-,CASSVTGNMNTEAFF,TGTGCCAGCAGTGTGACAGGGAACATGAACACTGAAGCTTTCTTT
-,TRBJ1-1,TRBV25-1,once,CASSEFHMNTEAFF,TGTGCCAGCAGTGAATTTCATATGAACACTGAAGCTTTCTTT
TRBD2,TRBJ2-2,TRBV30,-,CAWSGTSGGDGELFF,TGTGCCTGGAGTGGGACTAGCGGGGGGGACGGGGAGCTGTTTTTT
-,TRBJ1-5,TRBV30,-,CACTGSGNQPQHF,TGTGCCTGCACAGGGTCTGGCAATCAGCCCCAGCATTTT
-,TRBJ1-1,TRBV9,few,CASSETIGLNTEAFF,TGTGCCAGCAGCGAGACAATCGGGTTGAACACTGAAGCTTTCTTT
-,TRBJ1-2,TRBV7-2,-,CASSRDPVGGYTF,TGTGCCAGCAGCCGGGACCCGGTGGGTGGCTACACCTTC
-,TRBJ1-1,TRBV25-1,-,CASSERTILNSEAFF,TGTGCCAGCAGTGAGCGGACCATCTTGAACTCTGAAGCTTTCTTT
-,TRBJ1-6,TRBV28,-,CASRFGSYNSPLHF,TGTGCCAGCAGATTCGGGTCCTATAATTCACCCCTCCACTTT
-,TRBJ1-2,TRBV6-4,-,CASSDRANYGYTF,TGTGCCAGCAGTGACAGGGCTAACTATGGCTACACCTTC
-,TRBJ1-6,TRBV27,-,CASRGVNSYNSPLHF,TGTGCCAGCAGGGGGGTGAACTCCTATAATTCACCCCTCCACTTT
-,TRBJ1-4,TRBV5-1,-,CASSPRRDSTNEKLFF,TGCGCCAGCAGCCCCAGGAGGGATTCAACTAATGAAAAACTGTTTTTT
TRBD1,TRBJ2-5,TRBV5-1,-,CASSTGQGQETQYF,TGCGCCAGCAGCACAGGACAGGGTCAAGAGACCCAGTACTTC
TRBD1,TRBJ1-4,TRBV9,-,CASSVGIGTGIEKLFF,TGTGCCAGCAGCGTAGGGATCGGGACAGGGATTGAAAAACTGTTTTTT
TRBD1,TRBJ1-1,TRBV9,-,CASSAHPGGNTEAFF,TGTGCCAGCAGCGCGCACCCAGGGGGTAACACTGAAGCTTTCTTT
-,TRBJ1-3,TRBV3-1/TRBV3-2,few,CASTIGLFGNTIYF,TGTGCCAGCACTATAGGACTTTTTGGAAACACCATATATTTT
TRBD1,TRBJ1-1,TRBV3-1/TRBV3-2,-,CASSHLDRVGTEAFF,TGTGCCAGCAGCCATCTCGACAGGGTCGGTACTGAAGCTTTCTTT
-,TRBJ1-1,TRBV10-2,-,CASTGGGSTEAFF,TGCGCCAGCACAGGAGGGGGAAGCACTGAAGCTTTCTTT
TRBD1,TRBJ2-7,TRBV2,-,CASRLGQHYEQYF,TGTGCCAGCAGATTGGGACAGCACTACGAGCAGTACTTC
-,TRBJ1-1,TRBV30,-,CAWSSQGVPEAFF,TGTGCCTGGAGTTCCCAGGGAGTCCCTGAAGCTTTCTTT
-,TRBJ2-3,TRBV29-1,-,CSVEGGKSTDTQYF,TGCAGCGTTGAAGGGGGAAAGAGCACAGATACGCAGTATTTT